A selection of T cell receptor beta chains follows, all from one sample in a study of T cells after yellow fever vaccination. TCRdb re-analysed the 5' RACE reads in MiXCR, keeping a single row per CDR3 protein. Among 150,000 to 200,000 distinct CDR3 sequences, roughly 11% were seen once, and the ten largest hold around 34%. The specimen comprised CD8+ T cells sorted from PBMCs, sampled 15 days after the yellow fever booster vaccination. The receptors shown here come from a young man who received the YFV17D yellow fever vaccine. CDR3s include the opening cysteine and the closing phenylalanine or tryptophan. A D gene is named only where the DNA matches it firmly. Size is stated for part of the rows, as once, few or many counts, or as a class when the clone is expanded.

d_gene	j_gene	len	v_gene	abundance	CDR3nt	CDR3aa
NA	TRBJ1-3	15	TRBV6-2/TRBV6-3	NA	TGTGCCAGCAGTTATGGAAGCAACTCTGGAAACACCATATATTTT	CASSYGSNSGNTIYF
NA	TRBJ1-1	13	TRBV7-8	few	TGTGCCAGCAGCTTGATGGGGGGCACTGAAGCTTTCTTT	CASSLMGGTEAFF
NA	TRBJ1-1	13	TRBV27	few	TGTGCCAGCAGTCTTCAGGGTTACACTGAAGCTTTCTTT	CASSLQGYTEAFF
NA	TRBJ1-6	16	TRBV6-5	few	TGTGCCAGCAGTTACAGGCTTCCGGGGGGCGCTTCACCCCTCCACTTT	CASSYRLPGGASPLHF
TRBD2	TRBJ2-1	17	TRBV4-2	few	TGTGCCAGCAGCCAAGTGGCTAGCGGGGGCACCTACAATGAGCAGTTCTTC	CASSQVASGGTYNEQFF
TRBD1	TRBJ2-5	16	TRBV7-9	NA	TGTGCCAGCAGCTCTGGCTGGGACAGGGGGCGAGAGACCCAGTACTTC	CASSSGWDRGRETQYF
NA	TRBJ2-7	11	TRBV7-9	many	TGTGCCAGCAGCCAGGTGGGCGAGCAGTACTTC	CASSQVGEQYF
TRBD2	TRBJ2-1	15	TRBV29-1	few	TGCAGCGTGGAGACTAGCGGGGGAGAGAGAAATGAGCAGTTCTTC	CSVETSGGERNEQFF
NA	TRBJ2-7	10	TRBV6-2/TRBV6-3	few	TGTGCCAGCAGTGACTACGAGCAGTACTTC	CASSDYEQYF
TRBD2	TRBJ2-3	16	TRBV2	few	TGTGCCAGCAGTGATCCAGGCGGGGGGGGCACAGATACGCAGTATTTT	CASSDPGGGGTDTQYF
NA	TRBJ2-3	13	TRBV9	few	TGTGCCAGCAGCGTAGACGGCACAGATACGCAGTATTTT	CASSVDGTDTQYF
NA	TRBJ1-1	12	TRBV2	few	TGTGCCAGCTCCCCAGGGAACACTGAAGCTTTCTTT	CASSPGNTEAFF
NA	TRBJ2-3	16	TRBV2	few	TGTGCCAGCAGAGAGTCTTTGGCGCGGGGCACAGATACGCAGTATTTT	CASRESLARGTDTQYF
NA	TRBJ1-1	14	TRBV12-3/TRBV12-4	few	TGTGCCAGCAGGGTACGGGGCGCGAACACTGAAGCTTTCTTT	CASRVRGANTEAFF
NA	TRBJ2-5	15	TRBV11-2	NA	TGTGCCAGCACCCCCTTAGCTATGTACCAAGAGACCCAGTACTTC	CASTPLAMYQETQYF
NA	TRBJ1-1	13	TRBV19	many	TGTGCCAGTAGTATTAGCTCGGGGACCGAAGCTTTCTTT	CASSISSGTEAFF
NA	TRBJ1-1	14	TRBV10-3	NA	TGTGCCATCAGTGAGTCGACCCTTAATACTGAAGCTTTCTTT	CAISESTLNTEAFF
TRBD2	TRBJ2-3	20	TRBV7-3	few	TGTGCCAGCAGCTTAAAACCCGGACTAGAGGGCGAAGCCTTCACAGATACGCAGTATTTT	CASSLKPGLEGEAFTDTQYF
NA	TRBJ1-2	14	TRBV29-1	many	TGCAGCGTTGAAGGGGGGCGAGCTAACTATGGCTACACCTTC	CSVEGGRANYGYTF
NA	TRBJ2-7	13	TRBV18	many	TGTGCCAGCTCACCCCCGGGTGGGTACGAGCAGTACTTC	CASSPPGGYEQYF
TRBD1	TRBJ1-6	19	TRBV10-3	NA	TGTGCCATCAGACCGGACAGGGGATATGGGGCCTCCTATAATTCACCCCTCCACTTT	CAIRPDRGYGASYNSPLHF
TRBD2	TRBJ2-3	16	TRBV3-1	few	TGTGCCAGCAGCCAAATAGCGGGGGGGACCACAGATACGCAGTATTTT	CASSQIAGGTTDTQYF
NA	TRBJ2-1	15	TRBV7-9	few	TGTGCCAGCAGCTTTTATATCGGGTCCTACAATGAGCAGTTCTTC	CASSFYIGSYNEQFF
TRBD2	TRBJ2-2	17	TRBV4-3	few	TGCGCCAGCAGCCAAGAACCTAGCGGGGCGAACACCGGGGAGCTGTTTTTT	CASSQEPSGANTGELFF
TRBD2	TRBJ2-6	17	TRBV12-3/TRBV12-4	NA	TGTGCCAGCAGAATGGGCGCGGGGGGGCCTGGGGCCAACGTCCTGACTTTC	CASRMGAGGPGANVLTF
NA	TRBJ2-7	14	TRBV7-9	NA	TGTGCCAGCAGCTTAGAGTCCCGGGCCTACGAGCAGTACTTC	CASSLESRAYEQYF
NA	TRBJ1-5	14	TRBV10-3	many	TGTGCCATCAGTGAGTCCGGAGGAAATCAGCCCCAGCATTTT	CAISESGGNQPQHF
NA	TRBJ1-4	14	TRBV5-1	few	TGCGCCAGCAGCTTGACAGAAAATAATGAAAAACTGTTTTTT	CASSLTENNEKLFF
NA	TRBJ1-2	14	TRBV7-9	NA	TGTGCCAGCAGCTTAGTTGGAAGCTTCTATGGCTACACCTTC	CASSLVGSFYGYTF
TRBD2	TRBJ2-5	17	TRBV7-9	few	TGTGCCAGCAGCTTATCCCCCAATTTACTAGCGGAAGAGACCCAGTACTTC	CASSLSPNLLAEETQYF
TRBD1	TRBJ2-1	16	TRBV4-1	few	TGCGCCAGCAGCCAAGAAGGGCGGACAGGGGGCAATGAGCAGTTCTTC	CASSQEGRTGGNEQFF
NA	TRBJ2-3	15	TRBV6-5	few	TGTGCCAGCAGTTATGACCTACGGGGGACAGATACGCAGTATTTT	CASSYDLRGTDTQYF
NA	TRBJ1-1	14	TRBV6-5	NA	TGTGCCAGCAGTTACTCAAGGGGGGGCACTGAAGCTTTCTTT	CASSYSRGGTEAFF
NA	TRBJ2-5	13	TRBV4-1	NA	TGCGCCAGCAGCCAAGTTCAGGCGCGGACCCAGTACTTC	CASSQVQARTQYF
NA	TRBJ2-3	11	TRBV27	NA	TGTGCCAGCAAATCCACAGATACGCAGTATTTT	CASKSTDTQYF
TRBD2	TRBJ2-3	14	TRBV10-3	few	TGTGCCATCAGCAACGGGACTAGCGGAGATACGCAGTATTTT	CAISNGTSGDTQYF
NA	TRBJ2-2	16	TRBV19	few	TGTGCCAGTAGTATGGGGAGGACTATGAACACCGGGGAGCTGTTTTTT	CASSMGRTMNTGELFF
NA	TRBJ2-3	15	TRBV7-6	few	TGTGCCAGCAGCTATCAGGTCTCTAGCACAGATACGCAGTATTTT	CASSYQVSSTDTQYF
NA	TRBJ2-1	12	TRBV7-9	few	TGTGCCAGCCAGGACATATACAATGAGCAGTTCTTC	CASQDIYNEQFF
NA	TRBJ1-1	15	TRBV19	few	TGTGCCAGTAGTATTTTTGGTTATATGAACACTGAAGCTTTCTTT	CASSIFGYMNTEAFF
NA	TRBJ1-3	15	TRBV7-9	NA	TGTGCCAGCAGGCCCGGGACGGGGGCAGGAAACACCATATATTTT	CASRPGTGAGNTIYF
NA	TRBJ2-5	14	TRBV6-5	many	TGTGCCAGCAGTTACTCGCAGGGTTTAGAGACCCAGTACTTC	CASSYSQGLETQYF
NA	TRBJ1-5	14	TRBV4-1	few	TGCGCCAGCAGCCAAGGGGCGAGCAATCAGCCCCAGCATTTT	CASSQGASNQPQHF
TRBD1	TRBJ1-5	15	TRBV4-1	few	TGCGCCAGCAGCCAAGAGGGACAGGGAGTTCAGCCCCAGCATTTT	CASSQEGQGVQPQHF
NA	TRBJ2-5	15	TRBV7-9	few	TGTGCCAGCAGCTTACCTAGACAGGGAGGAGAGACCCAGTACTTC	CASSLPRQGGETQYF
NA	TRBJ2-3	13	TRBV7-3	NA	TGTGCCAGCAGCTTGATTACGGGAGATACGCAGTATTTT	CASSLITGDTQYF
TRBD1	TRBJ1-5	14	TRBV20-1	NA	TGCAGTGCCCGTTCTGGGACAGGTAATCAGCCCCAGCATTTT	CSARSGTGNQPQHF
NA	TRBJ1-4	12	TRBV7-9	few	TGTGCCAGCAGCTTCGGCGTTGGGGAACTGTTTTTT	CASSFGVGELFF
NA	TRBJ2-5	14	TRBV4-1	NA	TGCGCCAGCAGCCAATTGGGCCCCCAAGAGACCCAGTACTTC	CASSQLGPQETQYF
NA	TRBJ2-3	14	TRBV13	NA	TGTGCCAGCAGCTTACGGTCGACAGGATTTGCGCAGTATTTT	CASSLRSTGFAQYF
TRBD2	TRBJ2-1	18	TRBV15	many	TGTGCCACCAGCGGACGCCCTCTCGTTAGCGGGGGAAACAATGAGCAGTTCTTC	CATSGRPLVSGGNNEQFF
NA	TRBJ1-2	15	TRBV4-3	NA	TGCGCCAGCAGCCCAGCGATGGGCAGAGAGTATGGCTACACCTTC	CASSPAMGREYGYTF
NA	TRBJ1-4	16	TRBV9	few	TGTGCCAGCAGCGAGGGGGTAACGTCGAGGAATGAAAAACTGTTTTTT	CASSEGVTSRNEKLFF
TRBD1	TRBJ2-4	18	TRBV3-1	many	TGTGCCAGCAGCCCCGCCAGGGGGTATAGTGTAGGCAAAAACATTCAGTACTTC	CASSPARGYSVGKNIQYF
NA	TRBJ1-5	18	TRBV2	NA	TGTGCCAGCAGTGAAAGGTTGGGGTTCATCCTAAGCAATCAGCCCCAGCATTTT	CASSERLGFILSNQPQHF
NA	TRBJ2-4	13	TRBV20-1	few	TGCAGTGCTAGGGGCAGGAACAAAAACATTCAGTACTTC	CSARGRNKNIQYF
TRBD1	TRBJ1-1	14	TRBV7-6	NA	TGTGCCAGCAGCTTATCAGGGGGAAATACTGAAGCTTTCTTT	CASSLSGGNTEAFF
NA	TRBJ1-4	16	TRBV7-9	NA	TGTGCCAGCAGCTTCGGACCCGGGACTGGGAGAGAAAAACTGTTTTTT	CASSFGPGTGREKLFF
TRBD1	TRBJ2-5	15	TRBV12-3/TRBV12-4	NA	TGTGCCAGCAGTTATGGGACAGGGGACCAAGAGACCCAGTACTTC	CASSYGTGDQETQYF